These 9 T cell receptor beta chains originate from one sample sequenced in a study of T cells in women clearing cervical HPV infection. TCRdb keeps only in-frame clones here, not all; method: immunoSEQ multiplex PCR. The data show tens of thousands of clones, and the top ten clones hold under 10%. The sample comprised blood buffy coat. Receptor source: a woman aged 18 to 75 with a cervical HPV16 infection that either progressed to CIN3+ or cleared (not recorded which).

As regards this clone: The read ends 3 residues early relative to the CDR3; the germline J gene fills the gap. The chain couples TRBV20-1 to TRBJ1-2; TRBD1 aligns across 10 bases. From germline, CDR1 is DFQATT and CDR2 SNEGSKA (reference sequence). CDR3 size: 14 residues. V was pared by 1 base and J by 4 bases, with 3 bases of the junction left unmatched. The CDR3: CSARVRTGGYGYTF. CDR3 DNA, as far as it was read: TGCAGTGCTAGAGTTCGGACAGGGGGCTATGGC.

Concerning this clone itself: The CDR3 goes on 3 residues after the read ends, and that part is filled in from the germline J gene. The gene calls are TRBV20-1 and TRBJ1-2; TRBD1 matches at 7 bases. This CDR3 has 14 residues. The junction had 9 bases not matched to a gene; V was cut back by 3 bases and J by 5 bases. In germline, CDR1 is DFQATT, CDR2 SNEGSKA (reference sequence). The CDR3 DNA, read in part, is TGCAGTGCTAGGAGACAGGGTAGTATTTATGGC. Translated, it gives CSARRQGSIYG. The whole CDR3 region reads CSARRQGSIYGYTF.

Regarding this clone: One end of the junction does not line up with germline, which may come from a read error. The sequenced fragment ends 3 residues before the CDR3 boundary, so the rest is inferred from the germline J gene. The chain couples TRBV7-7 to TRBJ2-3; 10 bases align to TRBD1. The CDR3 runs 15 residues. The germline V gene encodes CDR1 SSHAT and CDR2 FNYEAQ (reference sequence). CDR3 protein: CASSPDRGSTDTQYF. The sequenced CDR3 bases are TGTGCTAGCAGCCCGGACAGGGGGAGCACAGATACG.

As for this clone: The observed sequence ends 3 residues before the CDR3 terminus, with the missing tail filled in from the germline J gene. V is TRBV11-3 and J is TRBJ2-7; tentative D call: TRBD1 (5 bases). There are 14 residues in the CDR3. The germline V gene encodes CDR1 SGHNT and CDR2 YENEEA. Trimming removed 3 bases at V and 0 bases at J, with 9 bases between. The CDR3 sequence: CASSLGQASYEQYF. CDR3 DNA, as far as it was read: TGTGCCAGCAGCTTGGGGCAGGCCTCCTACGAG. Full variable domain (outside the CDR3, taken from reference TRBV11-3 and TRBJ2-7): EAGVVQSPRYKIIEKKQPVAFWCNPISGHNTLYWYLQNLGQGPELLIRYENEEAVDDSQLPKDRFSAERLKGVDSTLKIQPAELGDSAVYLCASSLGQASYEQYFGPGTRLTVT.

This clone is deemed medium-sized (0.01 to 0.1%) by its frequency. The sequence runs out 3 residues before the end of the CDR3; the remainder is reconstructed from the germline J gene. The identical CDR3 is also encoded by other nucleotide sequences in the sample. The J gene is TRBJ1-2, the V gene TRBV19; D might be TRBD1 (6 bases). V was cut by 6 bases and J by 3 bases, with 11 bases left in between. Looked up from germline, CDR1 is LNHDA and CDR2 is SQIVND (reference sequence). CDR3 size: 13 residues. The sequenced CDR3 bases are TGTGCCAGTAGCAGGGACACCTACTATGGC. Translating gives CASSRDTYYG. The whole CDR3 reads CASSRDTYYGYTF.

Turning to this clone: The read falls 3 residues short of the CDR3 end, and the missing part is taken from the germline J gene. The J gene is TRBJ1-4, the V gene TRBV7-6, with 9 bases aligning to TRBD1. With V trimmed by 5 bases and J by 8 bases, 6 bases remained unmatched. Per germline, CDR1 SGHVS and CDR2 FNYEAQ. The CDR3 totals 14 residues. CDR3 bases read: TGTGCCAGCAGCCCTGGGACAGGGAGGGAAAAA. Translated, it gives CASSPGTGREK. The entire CDR3 protein reads CASSPGTGREKLFF.

As to this clone: Read coverage stops 3 residues before the CDR3 terminus; the germline J gene supplies the remainder. This sample also contains other DNA sequences that code for the same CDR3. This chain uses TRBV9 with TRBJ2-7; 12 bases agree with TRBD1. CDR1 and CDR2 from the germline V gene are SGDLS and YYNGEE. The CDR3 runs to 15 residues. V was pared by 0 bases and J by 4 bases, with 2 bases of the junction left unmatched. The covered CDR3 bases are TGTGCCAGCAGCGTAGAGGGACAGGGGGCGTACGAG. This codes for CASSVEGQGAYE. The whole CDR3 protein is CASSVEGQGAYEQYF.

Comments on this clone: The read falls 3 residues short of the CDR3 end, and the missing part is taken from the germline J gene. This chain joins TRBV5-1 and TRBJ1-1, with D unclear. The germline V and J ends were trimmed by 1 base and 1 base, with 5 bases remaining between them. In germline, CDR1 is SGHRS, CDR2 YFSETQ. The CDR3 runs to 13 residues. The part of the CDR3 DNA that was read is TGCGCCAGCAGCTTGAACACGAACACTGAA. It codes for CASSLNTNTE. The whole CDR3 sequence is CASSLNTNTEAFF.

As to this clone: Read sequence stops 3 residues before the CDR3 end, and the germline J gene provides the missing end. The gene calls are TRBV10-2 and TRBJ2-2; 9 nucleotides line up with TRBD2. V gave up 7 bases and J gave up 6 bases; unmatched junction bases: 6. CDR3 length: 14 amino acids. Looked up from germline, CDR1 is WSHSY and CDR2 is SAAADI. The CDR3 DNA, read in part, is TGCGCCAGCACTGGGACTAGCACGGCCGGGGAG. This sequence encodes CASTGTSTAGE. The full CDR3 protein is CASTGTSTAGELFF.